A single sample is the source of the 4 T cell receptor beta chains below, sequenced in a study of T cell responses to AZD1222 COVID-19 vaccine. Generated by immunoSEQ multiplex PCR, the TCRdb table keeps only in-frame clones and is missing some. Altogether some 97,000 clones are present, around 87% being singletons, with the ten largest covering 3.5% to 4.5%. This specimen consisted of peripheral blood, obtained on day 0 of MenACWY control vaccination. Receptors were obtained from an adult in good health.

The chain uses TRBV6-5 and TRBJ1-2; tentatively, D is TRBD1 (5 bases). Trimming pared 2 bases from V and 7 bases from J, leaving 14 bases between. CDR3 length: 14 residues. Germline V gene lookup returns CDR1 MNHEY and CDR2 SVGAGI. The CDR3 spells CASSYLGADSGYTF. The CDR3 DNA reads TGTGCCAGCAGTTACCTGGGCGCCGACAGTGGCTACACCTTC.

The V and J genes are TRBV24-1 and TRBJ1-5; a weak D match, TRBD1 (6 bases). V dropped 5 bases and J dropped 8 bases, with 12 bases sitting between them. The CDR3 spans 13 residues. Germline V gene sequence: CDR1 KGHDR, CDR2 SFDVKD. As DNA, the CDR3 is TGTGCCACCAGTGCTGGACAGTTAAAGCCCCAGCATTTT. Translating it yields CATSAGQLKPQHF.

The V call is TRBV15, the J call TRBJ2-5; TRBD1 is a possible D gene (6 bases). CDR3 length: 15 residues. In germline, CDR1 is LNHNV, CDR2 YYDKDF (reference sequence). V lost 0 bases, J lost 5 bases, and 13 bases lay in between. CDR3: CATSRDEAGEETQYF. CDR3 DNA sequence: TGTGCCACCAGCAGAGATGAGGCAGGGGAGGAGACCCAGTACTTC. The full variable domain, completed using reference TRBV15 and TRBJ2-5, is DAMVIQNPRYQVTQFGKPVTLSCSQTLNHNVMYWYQQKSSQAPKLLFHYYDKDFNNEADTPDNFQSRRPNTSFCFLDIRSPGLGDTAMYLCATSRDEAGEETQYFGPGTRLLVL.

CDR3 in DNA: TGTGCCAGCAGTCGAAGTAGGTTCGAGCAGTACTTC. Its translation is CASSRSRFEQYF. V usage is TRBV7-8 and J usage is TRBJ2-7; D unclear. CDR3 length: 12 amino acids. Trimming shortened V by 6 bases and J by 6 bases, and 12 bases separated the two germline ends. Germline assignment: CDR1 SGHVS and CDR2 FQNEAQ.